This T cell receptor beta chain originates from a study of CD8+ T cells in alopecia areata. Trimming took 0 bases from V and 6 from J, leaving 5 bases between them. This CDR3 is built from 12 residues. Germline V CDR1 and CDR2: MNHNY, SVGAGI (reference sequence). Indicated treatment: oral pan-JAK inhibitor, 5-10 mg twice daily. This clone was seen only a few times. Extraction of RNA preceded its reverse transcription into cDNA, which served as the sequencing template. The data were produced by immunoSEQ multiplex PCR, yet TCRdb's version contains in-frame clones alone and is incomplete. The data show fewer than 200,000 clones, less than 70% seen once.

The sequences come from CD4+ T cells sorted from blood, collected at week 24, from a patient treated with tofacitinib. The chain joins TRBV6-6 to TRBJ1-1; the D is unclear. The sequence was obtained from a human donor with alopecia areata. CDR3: CASSYSISEAFF. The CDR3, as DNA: TGTGCCAGCAGTTACTCGATCTCTGAAGCTTTCTTT.